This T cell receptor (beta chain) comes out of a study of cytomegalovirus exposure and HLA in healthy donors. Whole-study context: Tens of millions of unique TCRs, all from HLA-typed donors, were included in an early release of the data. Findings of the study overall: A later analysis revealed that TCR association rates differed between HLA loci, peaking at DRB1 and bottoming out at HLA-C. A later analysis reportedly found that, within productive TCRs, an Asian-associated ancestry cluster had fewer N-insertions than the mean observed across the approximately 690 donors.

13 Jbeta primers and 60 Vbeta primers were used for the PCR. Data came from immunoSEQ multiplex PCR; TCRdb stores just in-frame clones and leaves some out. This table holds over 150,000 clones, around 68% found once. CDR1 and CDR2 from the germline V gene are SGHAT and FQNNGV. The V segment lost 5 bases and the J segment 0 bases; nucleotides outside the gene matches: 8. This CDR3 has 16 amino acids. With regard to this clone: Its specificity is not known.

The V gene is TRBV11-2, the J gene TRBJ2-3; 7 bases agree with TRBD2. The specimen sequenced was PBMCs. The sequence was collected from a man aged 45-65 years in good health and CMV-seronegative. CDR3 region: CASSDEPAGSTDTQYF. Written as DNA, the CDR3 is TGTGCCAGCAGCGACGAGCCAGCGGGGAGCACAGATACGCAGTATTTT.